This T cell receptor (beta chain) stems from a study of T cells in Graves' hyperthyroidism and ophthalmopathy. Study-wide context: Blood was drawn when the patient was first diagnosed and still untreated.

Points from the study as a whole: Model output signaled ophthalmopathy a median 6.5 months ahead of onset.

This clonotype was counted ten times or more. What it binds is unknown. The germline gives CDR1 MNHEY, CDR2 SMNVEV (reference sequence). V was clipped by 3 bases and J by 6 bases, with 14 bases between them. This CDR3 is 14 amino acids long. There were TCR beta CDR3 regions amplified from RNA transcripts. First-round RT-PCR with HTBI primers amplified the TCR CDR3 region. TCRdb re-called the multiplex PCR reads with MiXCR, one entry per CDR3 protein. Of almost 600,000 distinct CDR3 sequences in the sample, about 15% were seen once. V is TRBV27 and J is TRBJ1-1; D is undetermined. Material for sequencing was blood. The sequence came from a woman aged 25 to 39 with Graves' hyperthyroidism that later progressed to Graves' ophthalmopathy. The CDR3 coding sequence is TGTGCCAGCAGTTTGGGCAGTGGTTTGGCTGAAGCTTTCTTT. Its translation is CASSLGSGLAEAFF.